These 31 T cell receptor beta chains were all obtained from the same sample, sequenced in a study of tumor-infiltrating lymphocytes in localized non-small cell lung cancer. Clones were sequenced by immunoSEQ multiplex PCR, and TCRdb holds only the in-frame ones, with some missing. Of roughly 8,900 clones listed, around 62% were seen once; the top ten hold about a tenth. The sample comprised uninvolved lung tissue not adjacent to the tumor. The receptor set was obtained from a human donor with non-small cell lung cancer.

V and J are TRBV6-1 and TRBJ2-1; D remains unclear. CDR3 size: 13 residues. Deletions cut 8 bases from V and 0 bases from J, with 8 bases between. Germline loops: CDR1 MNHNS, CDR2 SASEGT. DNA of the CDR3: TGTGCCAGCGACTTCAGCTCCTACAATGAGCAGTTCTTC. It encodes CASDFSSYNEQFF.

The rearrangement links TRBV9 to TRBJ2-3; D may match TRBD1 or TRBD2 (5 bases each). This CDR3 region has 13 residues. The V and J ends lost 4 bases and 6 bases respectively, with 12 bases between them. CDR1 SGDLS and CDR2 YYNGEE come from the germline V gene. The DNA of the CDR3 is TGTGCCAGCAGCCGGGACCTAGCTGATACGCAGTATTTT. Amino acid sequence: CASSRDLADTQYF.

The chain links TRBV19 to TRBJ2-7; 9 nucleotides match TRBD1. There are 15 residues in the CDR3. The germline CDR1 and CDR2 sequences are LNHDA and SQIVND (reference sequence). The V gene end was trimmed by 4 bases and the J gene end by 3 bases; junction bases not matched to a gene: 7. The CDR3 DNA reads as TGTGCCAGTAGTACCAGGGACAGGGCACGCTACGAGCAGTACTTC. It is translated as CASSTRDRARYEQYF.

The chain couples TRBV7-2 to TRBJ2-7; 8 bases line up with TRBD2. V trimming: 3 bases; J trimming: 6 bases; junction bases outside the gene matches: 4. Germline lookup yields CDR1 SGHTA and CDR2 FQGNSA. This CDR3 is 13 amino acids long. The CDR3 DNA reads TGTGCCAGCAGCTTCTTCCGGGAGGGCGAGCAGTACTTC. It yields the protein CASSFFREGEQYF.

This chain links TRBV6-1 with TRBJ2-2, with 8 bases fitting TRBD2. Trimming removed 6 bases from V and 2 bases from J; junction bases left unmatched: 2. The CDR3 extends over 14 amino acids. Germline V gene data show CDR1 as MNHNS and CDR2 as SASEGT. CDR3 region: CASRLADNTGELFF. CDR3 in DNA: TGTGCCAGCAGACTAGCGGATAACACCGGGGAGCTGTTTTTT.

CDR3 DNA sequence: TGTGCCAGCAGCTTGGCGGGTCGCTCCTACGAGCAGTACTTC. Encoded protein: CASSLAGRSYEQYF. The rearrangement links TRBV5-6 to TRBJ2-7, with no clear D. The length of the CDR3 is 14 residues. CDR1 is SGHDT, CDR2 YYEEEE, per germline. The V end lost 0 bases, the J end lost 0 bases, and 7 bases lay between the germline ends.

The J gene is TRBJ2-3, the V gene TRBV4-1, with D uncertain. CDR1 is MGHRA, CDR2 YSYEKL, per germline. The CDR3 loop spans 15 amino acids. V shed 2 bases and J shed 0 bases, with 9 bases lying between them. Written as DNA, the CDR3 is TGCGCCAGCAGCCAAAGCGACGATAGCACAGATACGCAGTATTTT. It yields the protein CASSQSDDSTDTQYF.

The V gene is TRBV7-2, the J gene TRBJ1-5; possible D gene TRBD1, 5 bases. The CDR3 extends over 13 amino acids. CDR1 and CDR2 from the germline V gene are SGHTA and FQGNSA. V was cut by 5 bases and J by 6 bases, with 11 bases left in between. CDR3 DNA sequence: TGTGCCAGCAGCCAGAACAGGATTCAGCCCCAGCATTTT. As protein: CASSQNRIQPQHF.

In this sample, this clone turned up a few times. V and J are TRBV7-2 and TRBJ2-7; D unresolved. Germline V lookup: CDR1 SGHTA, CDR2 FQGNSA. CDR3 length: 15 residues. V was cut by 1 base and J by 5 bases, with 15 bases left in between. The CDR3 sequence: CASSLGRRRIDEQYF. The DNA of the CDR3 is TGTGCCAGCAGCTTAGGTCGCAGGAGAATCGACGAGCAGTACTTC.

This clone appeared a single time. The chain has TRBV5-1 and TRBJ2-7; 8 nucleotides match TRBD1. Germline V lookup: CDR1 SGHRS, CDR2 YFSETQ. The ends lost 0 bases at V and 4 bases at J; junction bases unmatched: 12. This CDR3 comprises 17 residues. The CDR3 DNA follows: TGCGCCAGCAGCTTGGTTCAGGGGGCGGCATATGGTTACGAGCAGTACTTC. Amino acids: CASSLVQGAAYGYEQYF.

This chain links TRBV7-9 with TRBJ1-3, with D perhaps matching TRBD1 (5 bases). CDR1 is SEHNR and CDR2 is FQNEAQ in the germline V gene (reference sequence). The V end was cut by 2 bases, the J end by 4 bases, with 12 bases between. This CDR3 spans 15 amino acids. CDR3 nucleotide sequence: TGTGCCAGCAGCTTACAGGGAGCGTTCGGAAACACCATATATTTT. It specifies CASSLQGAFGNTIYF.

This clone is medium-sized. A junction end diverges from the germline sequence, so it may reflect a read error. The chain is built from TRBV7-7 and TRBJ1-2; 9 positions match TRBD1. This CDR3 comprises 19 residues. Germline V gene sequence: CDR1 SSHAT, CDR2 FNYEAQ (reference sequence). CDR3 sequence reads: CASSLIWGTGIPGPYGYTF. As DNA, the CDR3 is TGTGCTAGCAGCTTAATTTGGGGGACAGGGATCCCAGGTCCCTATGGCTACACCTTC.

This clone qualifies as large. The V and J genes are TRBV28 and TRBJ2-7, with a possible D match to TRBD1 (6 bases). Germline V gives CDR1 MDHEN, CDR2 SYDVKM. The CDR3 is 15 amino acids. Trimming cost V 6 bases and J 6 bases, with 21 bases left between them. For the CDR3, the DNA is TGTGCCAGCAGCAGGGGACGGGACCCCACGGTCGAGCAGTACTTC. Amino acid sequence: CASSRGRDPTVEQYF.

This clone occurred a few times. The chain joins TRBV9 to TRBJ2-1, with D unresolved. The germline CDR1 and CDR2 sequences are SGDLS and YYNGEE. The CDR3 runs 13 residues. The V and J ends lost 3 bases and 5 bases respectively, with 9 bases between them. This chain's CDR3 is CASSGWADNEQFF. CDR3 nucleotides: TGTGCCAGCAGCGGCTGGGCAGACAATGAGCAGTTCTTC. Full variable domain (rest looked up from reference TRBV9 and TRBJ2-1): DSGVTQTPKHLITATGQRVTLRCSPRSGDLSVYWYQQSLDQGLQFLIQYYNGEERAKGNILERFSAQQFPDLHSELNLSSLELGDSALYFCASSGWADNEQFFGPGTRLTVL.

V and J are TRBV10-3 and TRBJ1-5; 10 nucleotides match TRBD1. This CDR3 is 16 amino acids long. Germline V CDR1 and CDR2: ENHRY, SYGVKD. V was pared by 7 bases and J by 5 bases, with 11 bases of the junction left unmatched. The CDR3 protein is CAINRPGTGEDQPQHF. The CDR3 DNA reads TGTGCCATCAACCGCCCCGGGACAGGGGAAGATCAGCCCCAGCATTTT.

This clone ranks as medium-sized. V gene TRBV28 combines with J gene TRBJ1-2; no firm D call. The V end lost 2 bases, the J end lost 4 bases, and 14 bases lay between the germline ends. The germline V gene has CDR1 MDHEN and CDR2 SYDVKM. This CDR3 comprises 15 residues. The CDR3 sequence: CASSLVTDNTYGYTF. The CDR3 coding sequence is TGTGCCAGCAGTTTAGTTACAGACAACACCTATGGCTACACCTTC.

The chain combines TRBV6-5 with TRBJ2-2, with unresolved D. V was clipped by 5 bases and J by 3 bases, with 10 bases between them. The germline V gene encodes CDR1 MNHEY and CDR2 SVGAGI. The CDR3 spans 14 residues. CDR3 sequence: CASSASSDTGELFF. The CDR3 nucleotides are TGTGCCAGCAGTGCTAGTTCCGACACCGGGGAGCTGTTTTTT.

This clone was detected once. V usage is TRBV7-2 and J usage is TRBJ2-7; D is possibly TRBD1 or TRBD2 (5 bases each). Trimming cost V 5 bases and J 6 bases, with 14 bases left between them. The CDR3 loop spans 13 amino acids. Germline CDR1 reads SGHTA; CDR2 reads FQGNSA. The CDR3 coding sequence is TGTGCCAGCAGCACTAACACTAGGGGCGAGCAGTACTTC. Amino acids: CASSTNTRGEQYF.

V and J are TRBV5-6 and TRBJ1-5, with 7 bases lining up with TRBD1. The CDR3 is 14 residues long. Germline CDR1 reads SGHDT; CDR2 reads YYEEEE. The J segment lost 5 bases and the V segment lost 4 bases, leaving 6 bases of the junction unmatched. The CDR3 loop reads CASSIGTAHQPQHF. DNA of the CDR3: TGTGCCAGCAGCATAGGGACAGCCCATCAGCCCCAGCATTTT.

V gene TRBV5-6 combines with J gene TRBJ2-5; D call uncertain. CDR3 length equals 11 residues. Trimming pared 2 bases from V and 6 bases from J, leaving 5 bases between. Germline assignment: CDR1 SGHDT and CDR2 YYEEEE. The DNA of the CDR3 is TGTGCCAGCAGCTTATCACAGACCCAGTACTTC. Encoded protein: CASSLSQTQYF.

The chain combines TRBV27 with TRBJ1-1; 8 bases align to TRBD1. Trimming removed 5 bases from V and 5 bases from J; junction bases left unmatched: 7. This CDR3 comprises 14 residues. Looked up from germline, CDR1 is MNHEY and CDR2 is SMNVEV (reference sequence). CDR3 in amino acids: CASSRQGKETEAFF. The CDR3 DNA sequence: TGTGCCAGCAGTCGACAGGGGAAAGAAACTGAAGCTTTCTTT.

For the CDR3, the DNA is TGTGCCAGTACGCGGACCGGGGAGCTGTTTTTT. Its translation: CASTRTGELFF. The V call is TRBV19, the J call TRBJ2-2; D remains unclear. CDR3 length equals 11 residues. The V gene lost 7 bases and the J gene lost 5 bases, with 5 bases spanning the gap. CDR1 and CDR2 from the germline V gene are LNHDA and SQIVND (reference sequence).

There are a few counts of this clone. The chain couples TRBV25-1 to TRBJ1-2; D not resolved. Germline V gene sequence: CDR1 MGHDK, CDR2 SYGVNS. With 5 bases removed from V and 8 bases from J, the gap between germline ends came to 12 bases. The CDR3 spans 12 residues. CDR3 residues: CASSKPTRGYTF. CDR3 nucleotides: TGTGCCAGCAGTAAACCGACCAGGGGCTACACCTTC.

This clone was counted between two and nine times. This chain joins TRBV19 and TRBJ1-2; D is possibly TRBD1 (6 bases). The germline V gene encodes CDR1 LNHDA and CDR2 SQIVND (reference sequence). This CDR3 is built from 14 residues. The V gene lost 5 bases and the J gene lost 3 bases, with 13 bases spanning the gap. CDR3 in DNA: TGTGCCAGTAGTCTTCGGCGGACAGACTATGGCTACACCTTC. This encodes CASSLRRTDYGYTF.

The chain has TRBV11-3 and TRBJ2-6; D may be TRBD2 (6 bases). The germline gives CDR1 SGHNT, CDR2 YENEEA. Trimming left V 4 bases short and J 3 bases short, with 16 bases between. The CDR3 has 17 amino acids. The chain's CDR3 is CASSSPGGGVGANVLTF. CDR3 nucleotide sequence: TGTGCCAGCAGCTCCCCCGGGGGTGGCGTTGGGGCCAACGTCCTGACTTTC.

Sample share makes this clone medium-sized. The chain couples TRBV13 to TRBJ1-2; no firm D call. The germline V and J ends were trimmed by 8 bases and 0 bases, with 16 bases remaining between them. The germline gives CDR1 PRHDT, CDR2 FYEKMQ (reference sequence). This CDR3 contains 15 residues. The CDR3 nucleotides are TGTGCCAGCGATTCAAGCAGGAGCCCTAACTATGGCTACACCTTC. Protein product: CASDSSRSPNYGYTF.

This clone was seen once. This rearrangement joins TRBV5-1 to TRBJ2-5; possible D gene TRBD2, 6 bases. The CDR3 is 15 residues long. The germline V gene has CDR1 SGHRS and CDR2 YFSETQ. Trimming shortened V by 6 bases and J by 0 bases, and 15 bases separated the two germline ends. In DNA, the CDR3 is TGCGCCAGCAAAGTACGGGCGGGGTACCAAGAGACCCAGTACTTC. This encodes CASKVRAGYQETQYF.

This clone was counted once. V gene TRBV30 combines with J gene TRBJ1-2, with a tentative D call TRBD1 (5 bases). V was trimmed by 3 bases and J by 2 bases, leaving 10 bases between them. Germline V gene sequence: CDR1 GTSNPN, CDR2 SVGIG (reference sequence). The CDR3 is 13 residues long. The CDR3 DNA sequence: TGTGCCTGGAGCATTGGGGCCAACTATGGCTACACCTTC. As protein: CAWSIGANYGYTF.

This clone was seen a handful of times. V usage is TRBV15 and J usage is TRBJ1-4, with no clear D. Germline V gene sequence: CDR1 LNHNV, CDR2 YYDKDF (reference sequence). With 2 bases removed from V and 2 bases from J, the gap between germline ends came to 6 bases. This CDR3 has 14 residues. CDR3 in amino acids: CATSRKATNEKLFF. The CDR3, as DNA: TGTGCCACCAGCAGAAAGGCTACTAATGAAAAACTGTTTTTT.

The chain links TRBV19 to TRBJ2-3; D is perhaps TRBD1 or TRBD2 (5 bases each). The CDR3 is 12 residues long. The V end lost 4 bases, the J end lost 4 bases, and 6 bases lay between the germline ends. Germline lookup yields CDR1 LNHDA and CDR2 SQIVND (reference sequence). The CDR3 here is CASSKGPDTQYF. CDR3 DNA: TGTGCCAGTAGTAAGGGACCAGATACGCAGTATTTT. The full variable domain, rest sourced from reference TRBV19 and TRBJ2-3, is DGGITQSPKYLFRKEGQNVTLSCEQNLNHDAMYWYRQDPGQGLRLIYYSQIVNDFQKGDIAEGYSVSREKKESFPLTVTSAQKNPTAFYLCASSKGPDTQYFGPGTRLTVL.

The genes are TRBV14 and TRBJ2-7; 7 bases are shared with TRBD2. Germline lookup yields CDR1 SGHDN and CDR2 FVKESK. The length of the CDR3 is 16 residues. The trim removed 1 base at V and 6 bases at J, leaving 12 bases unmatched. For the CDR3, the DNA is TGTGCCAGCAGCCAAGCGGGGGGTAGCGGGCGCCGCGAGCAGTACTTC. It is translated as CASSQAGGSGRREQYF.